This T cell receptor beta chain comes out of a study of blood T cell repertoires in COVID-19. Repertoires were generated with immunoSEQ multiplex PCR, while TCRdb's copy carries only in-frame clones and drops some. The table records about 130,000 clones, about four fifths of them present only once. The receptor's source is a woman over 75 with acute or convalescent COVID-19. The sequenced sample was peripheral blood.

The CDR3 DNA reads TGCGCCAGCAGCCTCGAGGGGGCCCAGTACTTC. Its protein is CASSLEGAQYF. The chain carries TRBV5-1 and TRBJ2-5; possibly TRBD1 for D (6 bases). Germline CDR1 SGHRS, CDR2 YFSETQ. The CDR3 has 11 residues. Trimming left V 4 bases short and J 9 bases short, with 10 bases between.